Below, 18 T cell receptor beta chains from the same sample are listed, as sequenced in a study of T cells in Graves' hyperthyroidism and ophthalmopathy. Template material for amplifying TCR beta CDR3 regions consisted of RNA transcripts. HTBI primers were employed in a first-round RT-PCR of the TCR CDR3. From the multiplex PCR reads, TCRdb called clonotypes with MiXCR, one entry per CDR3 protein. The sample shows about half a million distinct CDR3 sequences, 15% to 20% of them seen only once. The sequenced sample was blood. These receptors all stem from a man aged 40-50 years with Graves' ophthalmopathy.

This clonotype was seen only a few times. The rearrangement joins TRBV28 to TRBJ2-2; tentative D call: TRBD2 (5 bases). The CDR3 extends over 13 amino acids. Trimming shortened V by 6 bases and J by 5 bases, and 10 bases separated the two germline ends. Germline-derived CDR1 and CDR2 are MDHEN and SYDVKM. The DNA of the CDR3 is TGTGCCAGCAGCCGAGGGTGGACCGGGGAGCTGTTTTTT. As protein: CASSRGWTGELFF.

V and J are TRBV6-5 and TRBJ2-2, with 8 bases identical to TRBD1. Trimming at V came to 2 bases and at J to 9 bases, leaving 8 bases not matched to a gene. The CDR3 loop spans 15 amino acids. Germline V gene sequence: CDR1 MNHEY, CDR2 SVGAGI. The CDR3 sequence is CASSYRGRGLWELFF. The CDR3 DNA reads TGTGCCAGCAGTTACCGGGGCAGGGGGCTCTGGGAGCTGTTTTTT.

The table lists this clonotype with a few counts. The junction departs from the called germline gene at one end, perhaps through a read error. The V and J genes are TRBV7-9 and TRBJ2-1, with 12 bases fitting TRBD2. The CDR3 runs to 20 residues. CDR1 SEHNR and CDR2 FQNEAQ come from the germline V gene (reference sequence). CDR3 residues: CASSLGQGALAGGPRHEQFF. For the CDR3, the DNA is TGTGCCAGTAGCTTGGGACAGGGTGCGCTAGCGGGAGGGCCTCGCCATGAGCAGTTCTTC.

The genes are TRBV9 and TRBJ1-5; D might be TRBD1 (5 bases). Trimming took 0 bases from V and 7 from J, leaving 11 bases between them. The CDR3 is made up of 14 amino acids. Germline V CDR1 and CDR2: SGDLS, YYNGEE. The DNA for the CDR3 is TGTGCCAGCAGCGTAGCGGGGACGGGGCAGCCCCAGCATTTT. Residues: CASSVAGTGQPQHF.

This clonotype was picked up many times. The chain joins TRBV7-8 to TRBJ1-1, with no clear D. Per the germline V gene, CDR1 is SGHVS and CDR2 is FQNEAQ. The CDR3 spans 16 residues. The germline V and J ends were trimmed by 5 bases and 0 bases, with 16 bases remaining between them. CDR3: CASSPLGELMNTEAFF. CDR3 in DNA: TGTGCCAGCAGCCCCTTGGGAGAACTTATGAACACTGAAGCTTTCTTT.

The J gene is TRBJ1-2, the V gene TRBV20-1; D remains ambiguous. Trimming pared 2 bases from V and 5 bases from J, leaving 12 bases between. CDR1 is DFQATT and CDR2 is SNEGSKA in the germline V gene (reference sequence). The CDR3 contains 13 residues. The CDR3, as DNA: TGCAGTGCTAGAAACAGATTAGATTATGGCTACACCTTC. Amino acids: CSARNRLDYGYTF.

This clonotype was detected a few times. The V and J genes are TRBV5-1 and TRBJ1-1, with a possible D match to TRBD1 (5 bases). The V end was cut by 4 bases, the J end by 12 bases, with 16 bases between. The CDR3 runs 12 residues. Per the germline V gene, CDR1 is SGHRS and CDR2 is YFSETQ. The chain's CDR3 is CASSLSGTLPFF. The CDR3 DNA follows: TGCGCCAGCAGCCTCTCCGGGACCCTTCCTTTCTTT.

This clonotype was observed a few times. The V gene is TRBV7-6, the J gene TRBJ2-7; 9 bases align to TRBD2. The J segment lost 5 bases and the V segment lost 5 bases, leaving 7 bases of the junction unmatched. The CDR3 is 14 amino acids. Germline lookup yields CDR1 SGHVS and CDR2 FNYEAQ. As DNA, the CDR3 is TGTGCCAGCAGCCTCCCAGCGGGAGGTCACGAGCAGTACTTC. It codes for CASSLPAGGHEQYF.

This clonotype came up many times. The gene calls are TRBV12-3 or TRBV12-4 and TRBJ1-2, with 7 bases aligning to TRBD1. The CDR3 totals 16 residues. Germline trimming cut 5 bases from V and 7 bases from J; bases unmatched to any gene: 16. CDR3 nucleotide sequence: TGTGCCAGCAGTAAACCCGAGTCGACAGGGTTCGGTGGCTACACCTTC. Its translation: CASSKPESTGFGGYTF.

There are a few counts of this clonotype. The chain is built from TRBV9 and TRBJ2-3, with D unresolved. The germline V and J ends were trimmed by 0 bases and 2 bases, with 10 bases remaining between them. The CDR3 is 15 residues long. Germline V gene data show CDR1 as SGDLS and CDR2 as YYNGEE. This CDR3 reads CASSVASDPTDTQYF. The CDR3 nucleotides are TGTGCCAGCAGCGTAGCCTCCGACCCCACAGATACGCAGTATTTT.

This clonotype was observed many times. V is TRBV20-1 and J is TRBJ2-4; the D gene is possibly TRBD2 (6 bases). Germline lookup yields CDR1 DFQATT and CDR2 SNEGSKA (reference sequence). V was shortened by 5 bases and J by 5 bases, with 13 bases between the two germline ends. The CDR3 is 13 amino acids. CDR3 in DNA: TGCAGTGCTCCCTTCGGGACTCAAAACATTCAGTACTTC. Translated: CSAPFGTQNIQYF.

This chain joins TRBV11-2 and TRBJ2-5; D not resolved. This CDR3 has 16 residues. Trimming stripped 5 bases from V and 2 bases from J, with 18 bases between. Germline V lookup: CDR1 SGHAT, CDR2 FQNNGV. The DNA of the CDR3 is TGTGCCAGCAGCCAAGTTTGGGCGGACGGGCAAGAGACCCAGTACTTC. It encodes CASSQVWADGQETQYF.

This clonotype was counted between two and nine times. The CDR3 DNA follows: TGTGCCAGCACGGGGGGTAATACGCAGTATTTT. This translates into CASTGGNTQYF. This sequence joins TRBV6-1 and TRBJ2-3, with 7 positions matching TRBD2. With V trimmed by 7 bases and J by 7 bases, 2 bases remained unmatched. The CDR3 has 11 amino acids. Germline V gene data show CDR1 as MNHNS and CDR2 as SASEGT.

A word on this clonotype: A much larger clone differs by one base, so this may be a read error. The chain carries TRBV12-5 and TRBJ2-1; maybe TRBD2 (6 bases). Germline CDR1 and CDR2: LGHNT and FRNRAP. This CDR3 contains 14 residues. The CDR3 nucleotides are TGTGCTAGTGGTTTGGTCCCGGGAGAAAATGGGCAGTTCTTC. As protein: CASGLVPGENGQFF.

This clonotype has more than one count but fewer than ten. This chain joins TRBV2 and TRBJ2-3, with a weak D call TRBD2 (5 bases). The CDR3 has 12 amino acids. Trimming took 10 bases from V and 4 from J, leaving 12 bases between them. Looked up from germline, CDR1 is SNHLY and CDR2 is FYNNEI. CDR3 in amino acids: CATGLSPDTQYF. The CDR3 bases are TGTGCCACCGGACTTTCCCCAGATACGCAGTATTTT.

As regards this clonotype: A read error is possible here, since a much larger clone lies one base away. The chain uses TRBV3-1 and TRBJ2-3; D remains ambiguous. Germline V gene sequence: CDR1 LGHDT, CDR2 YNNKEL (reference sequence). The CDR3 contains 14 residues. CDR3 protein: CANSQDGAFRAQYF. In nucleotides, the CDR3 is TGTGCCAACAGCCAAGACGGAGCCTTCCGGGCGCAGTATTTT.

This clonotype was observed many times. The chain carries TRBV2 and TRBJ2-1; 10 bases fit TRBD2. From germline, CDR1 is SNHLY and CDR2 FYNNEI. There are 15 residues in the CDR3. Losses at the gene ends were 6 bases for V and 2 bases for J; bases not matched to a gene: 4. In DNA, the CDR3 is TGTGCCAGCAGCCCCGGGACTAGCGCCTACAATGAGCAGTTCTTC. This encodes CASSPGTSAYNEQFF.

This clonotype was observed at least ten times. This chain uses TRBV28 with TRBJ2-7, with TRBD1 as a possible D gene (5 bases). The length of the CDR3 is 12 residues. Per germline, CDR1 MDHEN and CDR2 SYDVKM. With 6 bases removed from V and 5 bases from J, the gap between germline ends came to 11 bases. CDR3 residues: CASSVQGNEQYF. CDR3 in DNA: TGTGCCAGCAGCGTCCAGGGTAACGAGCAGTACTTC. Looking up the rest from reference TRBV28 and TRBJ2-7 gives the full variable domain: DVKVTQSSRYLVKRTGEKVFLECVQDMDHENMFWYRQDPGLGLRLIYFSYDVKMKEKGDIPEGYSVSREKKERFSLILESASTNQTSMYLCASSVQGNEQYFGPGTRLTVT.